The entry that follows covers one T cell receptor beta chain sequence. Trimming took 10 bases from V and 8 from J, leaving 21 bases between them. Germline values: CDR1 SEHNR, CDR2 FQNEAQ (reference sequence). The CDR3 loop spans 14 amino acids. The table came from immunoSEQ multiplex PCR; TCRdb's copy has only in-frame clones and leaves some out. Here the sample spans some 2.4 million clones, roughly 93% being singletons. These data originate in a study of shared clonotypes between healthy human individuals. The sample taken for sequencing was naive CD4+ T cells from PBMCs. Indicated subset: CD45RA+ positively selected. This TCR came from a man aged 18 to 30 in good health. Some clones in this sample may be carry-over from other donors' samples. The chain links TRBV7-9 to TRBJ2-1; a possible D gene is TRBD2 (6 bases). The CDR3 protein is CANQANSGGDEQFF. The CDR3 nucleotides are TGTGCCAACCAAGCGAATAGCGGAGGGGATGAGCAGTTCTTC.